The 21 T cell receptor beta chains listed next were all sequenced from one sample in a study of T cells after yellow fever vaccination. TCRdb re-derived calls from the 5' RACE reads in MiXCR, one entry per CDR3 protein. The sample gives 200,000 to 250,000 distinct CDR3 sequences, about 7% of which show up once; 0.65% to 0.9% is in the top ten. The material sequenced was CD4+ T cells sorted from PBMCs, taken 15 days after the yellow fever booster vaccination. The receptors stem from a man aged 25-45 years who received the YFV17D yellow fever vaccine.

The chain has TRBV19 and TRBJ2-1; tentatively, D is TRBD1 (5 bases). The CDR3 sequence is 12 residues long. CDR1 LNHDA and CDR2 SQIVND come from the germline V gene (reference sequence). V was trimmed by 7 bases and J by 7 bases, leaving 11 bases between them. The CDR3: CASIGALNEQFF. CDR3 bases: TGTGCCAGTATAGGGGCACTAAATGAGCAGTTCTTC. Variable domain in full (rest from reference TRBV19 and TRBJ2-1): DGGITQSPKYLFRKEGQNVTLSCEQNLNHDAMYWYRQDPGQGLRLIYYSQIVNDFQKGDIAEGYSVSREKKESFPLTVTSAQKNPTAFYLCASIGALNEQFFGPGTRLTVL.

This chain uses TRBV11-2 with TRBJ2-1, with 10 bases matching TRBD2. Germline-derived CDR1 and CDR2 are SGHAT and FQNNGV. The CDR3 has 15 residues. V was clipped by 5 bases and J by 4 bases; unmatched bases: 5. In DNA, the CDR3 is TGTGCCAGCAGCCAGCTAGCGGGAGCATACAATGAGCAGTTCTTC. It codes for CASSQLAGAYNEQFF.

Worth noting for this clonotype: Possible read error: a much larger clone is one base away. This chain joins TRBV12-3 or TRBV12-4 and TRBJ2-3, with D unclear. The CDR3 length is 13 residues. CDR3 bases: TGTGCCAGCGGTTTACGACCCCTGGATACGCAGTATTTT. The encoded protein is CASGLRPLDTQYF.

The chain couples TRBV4-3 to TRBJ2-7; the D gene could be TRBD1 or TRBD2 (6 bases each). CDR1 is LGHNA and CDR2 is YSLEER in the germline V gene. V was trimmed by 1 base and J by 4 bases, leaving 14 bases between them. This CDR3 has 15 residues. The chain's CDR3 is CASSQVWRGTYEQYF. DNA of the CDR3: TGCGCCAGCAGCCAAGTGTGGAGGGGGACATACGAGCAGTACTTC.

This clonotype was seen repeatedly, ten times or more. The CDR3 here is CASSDRLYSGANVLTF. The CDR3 DNA sequence: TGTGCCAGCAGTGACAGGTTATACTCTGGGGCCAACGTCCTGACTTTC. This chain uses TRBV12-3 or TRBV12-4 with TRBJ2-6; tentative D call: TRBD1 (6 bases). The V and J ends lost 5 bases and 0 bases respectively, with 11 bases between them. The CDR3 has 16 residues.

This clonotype was seen a handful of times. V is TRBV5-1 and J is TRBJ2-1, with 9 bases matching TRBD2. The germline CDR1 and CDR2 sequences are SGHRS and YFSETQ. Losses at the gene ends were 4 bases for V and 6 bases for J; bases not matched to a gene: 11. The CDR3 has 16 residues. CDR3 bases: TGCGCCAGCAGCCTAGGGGCGGGAGGGCCCTCCAATGAGCAGTTCTTC. Residues: CASSLGAGGPSNEQFF.

J is TRBJ2-7 and V is TRBV5-1, with D possibly TRBD2 on 6 matching bases. Germline CDR1 and CDR2: SGHRS and YFSETQ. V was pared by 3 bases and J by 0 bases, with 16 bases between. The CDR3 loop spans 16 amino acids. The CDR3 DNA sequence: TGCGCCAGCAGCTGGGGTAGCGGAGACCCCTCCTACGAGCAGTACTTC. Its protein is CASSWGSGDPSYEQYF.

This clonotype appeared a few times. The chain combines TRBV4-2 with TRBJ1-1, with D possibly matching TRBD1 (6 bases). The CDR3 has 15 residues. Germline values: CDR1 LGHNA, CDR2 YNFKEQ. Trimming cost V 0 bases and J 0 bases, with 8 bases left between them. DNA of the CDR3: TGTGCCAGCAGCCAAGACCCAGGGGTGAACACTGAAGCTTTCTTT. This gives the protein CASSQDPGVNTEAFF.

This clonotype showed up many times. V and J are TRBV7-2 and TRBJ2-7; tentative D call: TRBD1 (5 bases). Germline values: CDR1 SGHTA, CDR2 FQGNSA. The V end lost 8 bases, the J end lost 3 bases, and 17 bases lay between the germline ends. The CDR3 length is 14 residues. The CDR3 DNA is TGTGCCAGCGCCATCGGCGACAGACGCTACGAGCAGTACTTC. This sequence encodes CASAIGDRRYEQYF.

This chain joins TRBV7-7 and TRBJ2-3; no definite D call. The germline gives CDR1 SSHAT, CDR2 FNYEAQ (reference sequence). Trimming took off 5 bases at V and 4 bases at J, with 16 bases between the two ends. The CDR3 runs to 15 residues. CDR3 in amino acids: CASSPRSMSSDTQYF. DNA for the CDR3: TGTGCCAGCAGCCCCAGGTCGATGTCGTCAGATACGCAGTATTTT. Full variable domain (rest looked up from reference TRBV7-7 and TRBJ2-3): GAGVSQSPRYKVTKRGQDVTLRCDPISSHATLYWYQQALGQGPEFLTYFNYEAQPDKSGLPSDRFSAERPEGSISTLTIQRTEQRDSAMYRCASSPRSMSSDTQYFGPGTRLTVL.

This chain joins TRBV27 and TRBJ2-7, with D unresolved. The length of the CDR3 is 17 residues. V was clipped by 0 bases and J by 2 bases, with 17 bases between them. Germline V gene sequence: CDR1 MNHEY, CDR2 SMNVEV (reference sequence). CDR3 in DNA: TGTGCCAGCAGTTTATCGAGCCGGGCAGGTGGGACCTACGAGCAGTACTTC. This codes for CASSLSSRAGGTYEQYF.

V and J are TRBV5-1 and TRBJ2-4, with D perhaps assigned TRBD1 or TRBD2 (6 bases each). Germline CDR1 is SGHRS and CDR2 is YFSETQ. The CDR3 has 15 residues. V was shortened by 4 bases and J by 5 bases, with 16 bases between the two germline ends. The chain's CDR3 is CASSVSGGSENIQYF. CDR3 DNA sequence: TGCGCCAGCAGCGTGTCCGGGGGCTCCGAAAACATTCAGTACTTC.

At least ten counts were recorded for this clonotype. The J gene is TRBJ2-2, the V gene TRBV7-6; a possible D gene is TRBD1 (5 bases). Trimming stripped 2 bases from V and 3 bases from J, with 7 bases between. Per the germline V gene, CDR1 is SGHVS and CDR2 is FNYEAQ. CDR3 length: 14 residues. DNA for the CDR3: TGTGCCAGCAGCTTACAGGGATACACCGGGGAGCTGTTTTTT. Translating gives CASSLQGYTGELFF.

A few counts support this clonotype. The chain links TRBV6-2 or TRBV6-3 to TRBJ1-1; no definite D call. Germline CDR1 MNHEY, CDR2 SVGEGT. Trimming took off 7 bases at V and 0 bases at J, with 12 bases between the two ends. This CDR3 comprises 14 residues. The CDR3 region is CASIRDNMNTEAFF. The CDR3 coding sequence is TGTGCCAGCATCAGAGACAACATGAACACTGAAGCTTTCTTT.

At least ten counts were recorded for this clonotype. V usage is TRBV7-8 and J usage is TRBJ2-1; D is undetermined. Trimming removed 5 bases from V and 7 bases from J, with 12 bases in between. CDR1 and CDR2 (germline): SGHVS, FQNEAQ. CDR3 length: 13 residues. The CDR3 DNA reads as TGTGCCAGCAGCATCTCCACCAAAAATGAGCAGTTCTTC. The encoded protein is CASSISTKNEQFF.

This clonotype was seen ten or more times. The V and J genes are TRBV5-1 and TRBJ1-1; possibly TRBD1 for D (5 bases). V was pared by 4 bases and J by 5 bases, with 9 bases between. From germline, CDR1 is SGHRS and CDR2 YFSETQ. CDR3 length equals 12 residues. CDR3 DNA: TGCGCCAGCAGCACCGGGGGGACTGAAGCTTTCTTT. It yields the protein CASSTGGTEAFF. Complete variable domain (other parts from reference TRBV5-1 and TRBJ1-1): KAGVTQTPRYLIKTRGQQVTLSCSPISGHRSVSWYQQTPGQGLQFLFEYFSETQRNKGNFPGRFSGRQFSNSRSEMNVSTLELGDSALYLCASSTGGTEAFFGQGTRLTVV.

The sample holds a few counts of this clonotype. This chain connects TRBV18 to TRBJ1-4, with D possibly TRBD1 on 5 matching bases. The CDR3 totals 13 residues. Trimming stripped 5 bases from V and 5 bases from J, with 9 bases between. CDR1 is KGHSH and CDR2 is LQKENI in the germline V gene. The CDR3 loop reads CASSVQENEKLFF. For the CDR3, the DNA is TGTGCCAGCTCAGTACAGGAAAATGAAAAACTGTTTTTT.

The table lists this clonotype with many counts. The genes are TRBV27 and TRBJ2-2; no clear D gene. Trimming removed 7 bases at V and 1 base at J, with 7 bases between. Germline V gene sequence: CDR1 MNHEY, CDR2 SMNVEV (reference sequence). This CDR3 region has 13 residues. CDR3 in amino acids: CASKTLNTGELFF. The CDR3 nucleotides are TGTGCCAGCAAAACCCTGAACACCGGGGAGCTGTTTTTT.

This clonotype was picked up many times. The CDR3 nucleotides are TGTGCCAGCAGCCGAGGGACAGACGAGCAGTACTTC. Protein: CASSRGTDEQYF. V gene TRBV7-9 combines with J gene TRBJ2-7, with 7 bases fitting TRBD1. The ends lost 5 bases at V and 5 bases at J; junction bases unmatched: 3. Germline values: CDR1 SEHNR, CDR2 FQNEAQ (reference sequence). This CDR3 is built from 12 residues.

The chain carries TRBV4-1 and TRBJ1-2, with 7 bases matching TRBD1. The germline gives CDR1 MGHRA, CDR2 YSYEKL. Unmatched junction bases numbered 2, after V lost 1 base and J lost 3 bases. CDR3 length: 14 residues. Written as DNA, the CDR3 is TGCGCCAGCAGCCAAGGCGGGACAGACTATGGCTACACCTTC. Its protein is CASSQGGTDYGYTF.

This clonotype was picked up a small number of times. J is TRBJ1-1 and V is TRBV30, with D possibly being TRBD1 (6 bases). The CDR3 sequence is 13 residues long. Trimming took 5 bases from V and 1 from J, leaving 11 bases between them. In germline, CDR1 is GTSNPN, CDR2 SVGIG (reference sequence). CDR3: CAWATGSNTEAFF. The CDR3 DNA sequence: TGTGCCTGGGCGACAGGATCGAACACTGAAGCTTTCTTT. The full variable domain, its missing parts supplied by reference TRBV30 and TRBJ1-1, is SQTIHQWPATLVQPVGSPLSLECTVEGTSNPNLYWYRQAAGRGLQLLFYSVGIGQISSEVPQNLSASRPQDRQFILSSKKLLLSDSGFYLCAWATGSNTEAFFGQGTRLTVV.